What follows is one TCR beta chain and its context. The sample is drawn from a study of blood T cell repertoires in COVID-19. Across the study: Italy, Spain and the United States were the sources of the convalescent and acute COVID-19 samples. The cDNA or gDNA used as material had been derived from T cells, B-cell-depleted T cells, or PBMCs.

As originally analysed: The assay estimated nucleated cells by amplifying reference gene primers. Method: immunoSEQ multiplex PCR; TCRdb's copy keeps in-frame clones and lacks some. That table is the source of V, J and clone size, and D and trimming were worked out from the DNA. This sample has 160,000 or so clones, with under 95% found just once. V was trimmed by 1 base and J by 0 bases, leaving 9 bases between them. This CDR3 has 15 residues. Germline assignment: CDR1 MNHNS and CDR2 SASEGT. V gene TRBV6-1 combines with J gene TRBJ1-1; possible D gene TRBD1, 5 bases. The sequenced material came from peripheral blood. The source is a young man with acute or convalescent COVID-19. CDR3 bases: TGTGCCAGCAGTGAAGTGTGGGGGGTGAACACTGAAGCTTTCTTT. It is translated as CASSEVWGVNTEAFF.